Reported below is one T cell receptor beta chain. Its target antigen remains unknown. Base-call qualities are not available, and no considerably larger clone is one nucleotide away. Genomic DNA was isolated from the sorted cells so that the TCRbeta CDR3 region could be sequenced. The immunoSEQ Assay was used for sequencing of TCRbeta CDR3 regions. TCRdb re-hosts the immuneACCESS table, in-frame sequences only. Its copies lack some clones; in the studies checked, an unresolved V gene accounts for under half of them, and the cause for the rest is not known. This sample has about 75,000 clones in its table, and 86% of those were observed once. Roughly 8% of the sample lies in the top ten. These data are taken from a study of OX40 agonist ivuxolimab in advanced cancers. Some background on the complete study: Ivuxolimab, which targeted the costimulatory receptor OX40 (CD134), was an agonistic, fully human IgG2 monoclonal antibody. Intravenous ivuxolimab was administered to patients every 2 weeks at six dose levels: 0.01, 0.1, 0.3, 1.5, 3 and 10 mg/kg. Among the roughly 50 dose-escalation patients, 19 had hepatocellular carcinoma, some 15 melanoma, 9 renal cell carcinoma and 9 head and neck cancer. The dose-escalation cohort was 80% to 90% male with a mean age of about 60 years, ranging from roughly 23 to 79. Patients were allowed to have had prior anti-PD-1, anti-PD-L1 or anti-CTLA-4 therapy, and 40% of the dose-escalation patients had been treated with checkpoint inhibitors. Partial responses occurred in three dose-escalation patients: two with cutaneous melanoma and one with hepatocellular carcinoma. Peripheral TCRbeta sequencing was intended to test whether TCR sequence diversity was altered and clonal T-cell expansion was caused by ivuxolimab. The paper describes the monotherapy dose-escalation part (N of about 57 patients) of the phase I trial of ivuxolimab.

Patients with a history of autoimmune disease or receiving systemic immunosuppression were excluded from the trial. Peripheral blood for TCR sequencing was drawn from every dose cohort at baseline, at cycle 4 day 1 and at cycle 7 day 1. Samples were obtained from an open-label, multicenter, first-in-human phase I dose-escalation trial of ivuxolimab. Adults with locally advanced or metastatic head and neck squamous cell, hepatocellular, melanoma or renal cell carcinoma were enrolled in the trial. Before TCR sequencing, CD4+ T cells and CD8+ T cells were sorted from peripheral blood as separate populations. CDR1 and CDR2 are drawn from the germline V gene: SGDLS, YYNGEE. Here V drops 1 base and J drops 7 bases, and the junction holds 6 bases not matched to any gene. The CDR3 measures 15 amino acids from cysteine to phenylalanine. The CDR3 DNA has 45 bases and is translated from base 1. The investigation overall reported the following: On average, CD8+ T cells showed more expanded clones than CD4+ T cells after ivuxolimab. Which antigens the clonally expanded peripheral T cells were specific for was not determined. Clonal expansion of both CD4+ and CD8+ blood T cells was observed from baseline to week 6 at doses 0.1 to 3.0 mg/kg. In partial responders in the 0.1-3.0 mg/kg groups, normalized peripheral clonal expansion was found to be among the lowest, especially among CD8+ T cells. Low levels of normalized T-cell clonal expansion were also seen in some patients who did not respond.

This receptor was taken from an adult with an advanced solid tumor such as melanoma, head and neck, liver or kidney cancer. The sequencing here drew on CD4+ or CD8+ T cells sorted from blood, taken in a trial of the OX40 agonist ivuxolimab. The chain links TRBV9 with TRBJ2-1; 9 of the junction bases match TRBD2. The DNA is TGTGCCAGCAGCGTACGCGGGGGGGCCGGGAATGAGCAGTTCTTC. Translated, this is CASSVRGGAGNEQFF.